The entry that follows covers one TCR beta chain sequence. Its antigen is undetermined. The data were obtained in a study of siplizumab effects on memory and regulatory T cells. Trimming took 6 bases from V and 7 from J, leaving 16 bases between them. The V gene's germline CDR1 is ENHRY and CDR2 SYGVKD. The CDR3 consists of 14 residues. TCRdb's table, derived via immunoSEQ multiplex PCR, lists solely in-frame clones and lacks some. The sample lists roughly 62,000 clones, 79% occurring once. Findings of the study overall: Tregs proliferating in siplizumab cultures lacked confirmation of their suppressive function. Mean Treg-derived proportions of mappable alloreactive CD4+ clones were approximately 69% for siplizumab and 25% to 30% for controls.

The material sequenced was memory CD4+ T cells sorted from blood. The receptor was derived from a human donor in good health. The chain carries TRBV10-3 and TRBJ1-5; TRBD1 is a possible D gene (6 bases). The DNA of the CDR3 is TGTGCCATCAGCGGAGGTGGCAGGGGCCAGCCCCAGCATTTT. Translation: CAISGGGRGQPQHF.